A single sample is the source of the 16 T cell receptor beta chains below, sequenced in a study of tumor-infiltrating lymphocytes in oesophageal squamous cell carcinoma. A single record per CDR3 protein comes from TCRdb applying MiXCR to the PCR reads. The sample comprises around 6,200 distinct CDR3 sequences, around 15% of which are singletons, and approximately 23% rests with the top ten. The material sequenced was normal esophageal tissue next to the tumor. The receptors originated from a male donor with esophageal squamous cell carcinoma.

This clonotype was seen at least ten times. The CDR3 is CASSQGESGYFGYTF. The CDR3 DNA is TGCGCCAGCAGCCAGGGGGAATCCGGCTATTTCGGCTACACCTTC. The rearrangement joins TRBV4-1 to TRBJ1-2; D is possibly TRBD1 (5 bases). The CDR3 is 15 amino acids. The V end was cut by 3 bases, the J end by 8 bases, with 19 bases between. Germline assignment: CDR1 MGHRA and CDR2 YSYEKL.

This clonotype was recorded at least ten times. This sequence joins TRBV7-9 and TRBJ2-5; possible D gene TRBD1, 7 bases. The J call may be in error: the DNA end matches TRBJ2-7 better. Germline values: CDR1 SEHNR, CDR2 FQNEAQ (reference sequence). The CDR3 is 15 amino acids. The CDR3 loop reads CASSHDRERGDEQYF. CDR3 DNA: TGTGCCAGCAGCCATGACAGGGAGAGGGGGGACGAGCAGTACTTC.

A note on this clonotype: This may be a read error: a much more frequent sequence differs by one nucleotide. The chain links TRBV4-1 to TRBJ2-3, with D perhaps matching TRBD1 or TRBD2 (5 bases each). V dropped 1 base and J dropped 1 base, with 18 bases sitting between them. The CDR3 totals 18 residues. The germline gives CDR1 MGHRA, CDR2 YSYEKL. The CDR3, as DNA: TGCGCCAGCAGCCAAGGTGGGGGTGGGCCGGCTGGCACAGATACGCAGTATTTT. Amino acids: CASSQGGGGPAGTDTQYF.

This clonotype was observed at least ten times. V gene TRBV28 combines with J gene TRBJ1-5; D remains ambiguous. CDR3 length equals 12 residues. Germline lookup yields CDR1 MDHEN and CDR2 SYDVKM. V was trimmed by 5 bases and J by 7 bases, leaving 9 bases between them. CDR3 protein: CASSMNQQPQHF. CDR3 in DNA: TGTGCCAGCAGTATGAATCAGCAGCCCCAGCATTTT.

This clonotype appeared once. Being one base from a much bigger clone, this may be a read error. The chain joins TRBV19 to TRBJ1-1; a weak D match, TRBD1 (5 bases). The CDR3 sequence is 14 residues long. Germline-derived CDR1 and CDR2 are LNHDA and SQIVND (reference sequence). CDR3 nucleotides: TGTGCCAGTAGTTCCAAACGGGACGCCTCGGGACGGTTCTTC. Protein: CASSSKRDASGRFF.

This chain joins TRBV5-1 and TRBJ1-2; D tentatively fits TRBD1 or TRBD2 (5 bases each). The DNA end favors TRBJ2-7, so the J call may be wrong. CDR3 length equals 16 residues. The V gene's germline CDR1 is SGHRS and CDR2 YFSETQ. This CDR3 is CASSLAVGRASYEQYF. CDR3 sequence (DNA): TGCGCCAGCAGCTTGGCGGTGGGACGGGCGTCCTACGAGCAGTACTTC.

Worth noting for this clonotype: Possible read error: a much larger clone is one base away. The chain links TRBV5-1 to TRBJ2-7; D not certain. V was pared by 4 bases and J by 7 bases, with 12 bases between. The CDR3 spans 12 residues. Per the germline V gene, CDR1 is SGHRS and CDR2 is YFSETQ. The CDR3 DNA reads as TGCGCCAGCAGCCAGACCAGCAATGAGCAGTACTTC. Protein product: CASSQTSNEQYF.

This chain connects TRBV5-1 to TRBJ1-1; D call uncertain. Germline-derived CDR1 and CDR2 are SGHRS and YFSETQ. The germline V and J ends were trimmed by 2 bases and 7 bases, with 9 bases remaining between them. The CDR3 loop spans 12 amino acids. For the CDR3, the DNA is TGCGCCAGCAGCTTTGGGCAGGATGAAGCTTTCTTT. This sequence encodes CASSFGQDEAFF.

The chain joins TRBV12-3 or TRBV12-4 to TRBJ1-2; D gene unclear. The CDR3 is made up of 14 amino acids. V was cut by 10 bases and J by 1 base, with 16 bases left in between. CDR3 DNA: TGTGCCAACAATTTAGCTGGAGTTAACTATGGCTACACCTTC. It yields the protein CANNLAGVNYGYTF.

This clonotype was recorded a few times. CDR3 protein: CASSISTSGRDEQYF. The CDR3 region has the DNA TGTGCCAGTAGTATAAGTACTAGCGGGAGAGACGAGCAGTACTTC. This rearrangement joins TRBV19 to TRBJ2-5, with 11 bases that match TRBD2. The DNA end lines up better with TRBJ2-7; the J call may be wrong. The CDR3 spans 15 residues. Germline V gene data show CDR1 as LNHDA and CDR2 as SQIVND (reference sequence).

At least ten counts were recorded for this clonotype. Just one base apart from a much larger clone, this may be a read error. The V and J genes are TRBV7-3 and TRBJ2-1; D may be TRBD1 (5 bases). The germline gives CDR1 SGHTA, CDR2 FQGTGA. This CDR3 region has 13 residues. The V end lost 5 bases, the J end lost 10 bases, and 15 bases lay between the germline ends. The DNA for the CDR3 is TGTGCCAGCAGCCTAGACAGCGCCTACGAGCAGTTCTTC. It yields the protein CASSLDSAYEQFF.

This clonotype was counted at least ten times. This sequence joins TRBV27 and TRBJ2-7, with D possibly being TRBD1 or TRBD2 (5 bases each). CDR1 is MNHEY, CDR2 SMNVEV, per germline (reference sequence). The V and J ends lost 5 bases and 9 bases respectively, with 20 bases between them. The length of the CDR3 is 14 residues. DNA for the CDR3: TGTGCCAGCAGTCCAGGGACGGAGATTTCTGTGCAGTACTTC. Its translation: CASSPGTEISVQYF.

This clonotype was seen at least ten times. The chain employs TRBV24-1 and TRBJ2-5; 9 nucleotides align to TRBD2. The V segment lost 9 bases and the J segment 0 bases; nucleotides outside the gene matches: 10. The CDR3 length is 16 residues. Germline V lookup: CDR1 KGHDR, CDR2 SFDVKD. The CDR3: CATQQGSGGNQETQYF. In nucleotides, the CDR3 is TGTGCCACCCAACAGGGGAGCGGGGGGAACCAAGAGACCCAGTACTTC.

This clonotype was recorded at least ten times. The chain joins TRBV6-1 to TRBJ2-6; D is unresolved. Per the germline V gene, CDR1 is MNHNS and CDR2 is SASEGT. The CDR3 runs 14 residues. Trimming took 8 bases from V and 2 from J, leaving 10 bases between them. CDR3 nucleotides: TGTGCCAGCTTTGGTCAGGCTGGGGCCAACGTCCTGACTTTC. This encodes CASFGQAGANVLTF.

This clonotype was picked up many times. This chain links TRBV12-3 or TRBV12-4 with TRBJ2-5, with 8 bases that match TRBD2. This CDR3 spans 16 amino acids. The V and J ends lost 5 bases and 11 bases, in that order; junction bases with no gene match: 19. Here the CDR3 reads CASSGGLGSGVGEQYF. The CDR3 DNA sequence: TGTGCCAGCAGTGGCGGGCTCGGTAGCGGGGTGGGGGAGCAGTACTTC.

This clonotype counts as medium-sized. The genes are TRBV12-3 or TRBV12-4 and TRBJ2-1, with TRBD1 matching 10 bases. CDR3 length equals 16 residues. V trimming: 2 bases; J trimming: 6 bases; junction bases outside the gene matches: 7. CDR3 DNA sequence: TGTGCCAGCAGTTTAACCGGGACAGGGGCGTCCAATGAGCAGTTCTTC. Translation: CASSLTGTGASNEQFF.